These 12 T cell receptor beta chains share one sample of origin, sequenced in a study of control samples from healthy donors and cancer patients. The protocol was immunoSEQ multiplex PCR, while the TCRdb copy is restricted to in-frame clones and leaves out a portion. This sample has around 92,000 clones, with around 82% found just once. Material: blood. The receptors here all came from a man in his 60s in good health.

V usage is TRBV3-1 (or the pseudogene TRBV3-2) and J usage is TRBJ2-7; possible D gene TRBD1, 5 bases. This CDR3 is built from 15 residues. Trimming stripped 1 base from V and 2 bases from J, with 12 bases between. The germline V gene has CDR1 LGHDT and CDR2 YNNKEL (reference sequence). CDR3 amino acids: CASSQGATGTYEQYF. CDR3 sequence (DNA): TGTGCCAGCAGCCAAGGGGCCACAGGAACCTACGAGCAGTACTTC.

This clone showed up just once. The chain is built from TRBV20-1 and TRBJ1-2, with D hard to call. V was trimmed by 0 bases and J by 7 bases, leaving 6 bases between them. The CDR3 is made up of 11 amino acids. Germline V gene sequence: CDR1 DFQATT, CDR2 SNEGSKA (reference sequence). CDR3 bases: TGCAGTGCTAGAGATCGAGGTGGCTACACCTTC. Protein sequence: CSARDRGGYTF.

Here the CDR3 DNA reads TGTGCCACCAGCCTCGGACAGGGGGCTGGAAACACCATATATTTT. Protein sequence: CATSLGQGAGNTIYF. The chain links TRBV15 to TRBJ1-3; 10 bases fit TRBD1. The CDR3 is made up of 15 amino acids. With 5 bases clipped from V and 2 bases from J, the junction kept 3 bases outside the gene matches. Looked up from germline, CDR1 is LNHNV and CDR2 is YYDKDF (reference sequence).

The CDR3 here is CASRGGTRSGELFF. The CDR3 region has the DNA TGTGCCAGCAGGGGAGGGACCCGGTCCGGGGAGCTGTTTTTT. The chain couples TRBV2 to TRBJ2-2; TRBD2 agrees at 7 bases. Germline CDR1 reads SNHLY; CDR2 reads FYNNEI. The CDR3 contains 14 residues. The ends lost 6 bases at V and 6 bases at J; junction bases unmatched: 7.

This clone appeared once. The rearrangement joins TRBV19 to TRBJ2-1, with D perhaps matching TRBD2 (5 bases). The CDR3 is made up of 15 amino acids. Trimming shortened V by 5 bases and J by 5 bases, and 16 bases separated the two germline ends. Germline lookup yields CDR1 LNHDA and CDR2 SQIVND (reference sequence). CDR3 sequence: CASSVLVVGNNEQFF. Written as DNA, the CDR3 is TGTGCCAGTAGTGTACTAGTGGTGGGTAACAATGAGCAGTTCTTC.

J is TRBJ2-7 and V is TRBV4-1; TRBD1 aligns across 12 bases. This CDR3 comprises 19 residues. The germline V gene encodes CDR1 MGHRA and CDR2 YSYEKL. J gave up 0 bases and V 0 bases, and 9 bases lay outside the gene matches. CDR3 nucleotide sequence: TGCGCCAGCAGCCAAGAGGGGACAGGGGGCTTAACTAGCTCCTACGAGCAGTACTTC. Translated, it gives CASSQEGTGGLTSSYEQYF.

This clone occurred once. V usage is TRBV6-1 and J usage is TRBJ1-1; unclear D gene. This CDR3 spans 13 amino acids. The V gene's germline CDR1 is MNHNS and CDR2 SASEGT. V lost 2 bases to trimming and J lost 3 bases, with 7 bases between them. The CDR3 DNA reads TGTGCCAGCAGTGAATATACCGACACTGAAGCTTTCTTT. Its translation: CASSEYTDTEAFF.

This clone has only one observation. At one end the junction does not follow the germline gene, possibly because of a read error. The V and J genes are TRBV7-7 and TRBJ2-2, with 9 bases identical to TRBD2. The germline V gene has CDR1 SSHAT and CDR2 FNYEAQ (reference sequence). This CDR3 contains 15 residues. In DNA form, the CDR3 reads TGTGCTAGCAGCTCTAGCGGGGTGAACACCGGGGAGCTGTTTTTT. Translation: CASSSSGVNTGELFF.

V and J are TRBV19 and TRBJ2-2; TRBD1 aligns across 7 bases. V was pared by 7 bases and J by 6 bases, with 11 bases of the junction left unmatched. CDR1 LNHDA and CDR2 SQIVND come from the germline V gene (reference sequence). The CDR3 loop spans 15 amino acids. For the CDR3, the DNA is TGTGCCAGTATTGAGGGGGCGACGGTCGCCGGGGAGCTGTTTTTT. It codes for CASIEGATVAGELFF. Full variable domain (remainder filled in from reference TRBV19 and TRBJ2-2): DGGITQSPKYLFRKEGQNVTLSCEQNLNHDAMYWYRQDPGQGLRLIYYSQIVNDFQKGDIAEGYSVSREKKESFPLTVTSAQKNPTAFYLCASIEGATVAGELFFGEGSRLTVL.

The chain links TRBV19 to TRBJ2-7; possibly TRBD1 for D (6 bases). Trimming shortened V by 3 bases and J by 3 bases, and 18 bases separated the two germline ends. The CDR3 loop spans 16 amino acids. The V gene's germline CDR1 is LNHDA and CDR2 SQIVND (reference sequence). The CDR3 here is CASSIYATGKHYEQYF. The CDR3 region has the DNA TGTGCCAGTAGTATCTATGCAACAGGGAAGCACTACGAGCAGTACTTC.

The CDR3 nucleotides read TGCAGTGCTAGTCAGGGACGGCTAACAACTAATGAAAAACTGTTTTTT. Translating it yields CSASQGRLTTNEKLFF. The chain links TRBV20-1 to TRBJ1-4; D possibly corresponds to TRBD1 (5 bases). The ends were cut back, 3 bases at V and 0 bases at J, with 14 bases in the middle. The germline gives CDR1 DFQATT, CDR2 SNEGSKA (reference sequence). This CDR3 has 16 residues.

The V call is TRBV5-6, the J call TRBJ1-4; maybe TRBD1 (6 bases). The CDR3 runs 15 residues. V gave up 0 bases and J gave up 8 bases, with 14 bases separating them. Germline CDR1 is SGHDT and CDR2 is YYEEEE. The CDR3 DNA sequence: TGTGCCAGCAGCTTGGACCAGGGGTCTAGGGAAAAACTGTTTTTT. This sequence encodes CASSLDQGSREKLFF.